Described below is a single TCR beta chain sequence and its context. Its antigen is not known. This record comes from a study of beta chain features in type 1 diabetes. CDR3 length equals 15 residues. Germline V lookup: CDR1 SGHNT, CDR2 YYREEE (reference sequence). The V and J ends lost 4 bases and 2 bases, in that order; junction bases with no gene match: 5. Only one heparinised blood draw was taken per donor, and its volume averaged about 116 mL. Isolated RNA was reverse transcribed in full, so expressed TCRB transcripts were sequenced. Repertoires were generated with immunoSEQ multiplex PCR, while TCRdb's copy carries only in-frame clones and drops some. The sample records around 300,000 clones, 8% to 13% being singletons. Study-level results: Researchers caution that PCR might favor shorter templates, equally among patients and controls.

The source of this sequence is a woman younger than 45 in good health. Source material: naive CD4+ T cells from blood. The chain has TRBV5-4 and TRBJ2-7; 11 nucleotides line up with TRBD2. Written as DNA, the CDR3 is TGTGCCAGCAGCCCAGGGACTAGCGGCCCCTACGAGCAGTACTTC. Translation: CASSPGTSGPYEQYF.